The 17 T cell receptor beta chains below were found in one sample sequenced in a study of T-cell reconstitution after alpha-beta-depleted transplantation in children. Preparation of the TCRbeta library involved a method that used unique molecular identifiers. A single record per CDR3 protein comes from TCRdb applying MiXCR to the PCR reads. The sample holds 140,000 or so distinct CDR3 sequences, 8.8% seen once. The sample in question was PBMCs, mostly from graft donor cells, obtained 180 days after TCRalphabeta/CD19-depleted stem cell transplant. These receptors came from a female patient under 10 years old who had a stem cell transplant for congenital amegakaryocytic thrombocytopenia, so the T cells may come from the graft donor.

This clonotype was counted at least ten times. The chain couples TRBV20-1 to TRBJ2-7; TRBD1 is a possible D gene (6 bases). V lost 3 bases to trimming and J lost 8 bases, with 17 bases between them. The CDR3 loop spans 13 amino acids. CDR1 is DFQATT, CDR2 SNEGSKA, per germline (reference sequence). DNA for the CDR3: TGCAGTGCTAGGGAACGGCGAGGGGGAAAGCAGTACTTC. Its protein product is CSARERRGGKQYF.

Ten or more counts support this clonotype. This chain links TRBV14 with TRBJ2-1, with a possible D match to TRBD2 (5 bases). Trimming took 1 base from V and 5 from J, leaving 12 bases between them. Germline CDR1 is SGHDN and CDR2 is FVKESK. The CDR3 loop spans 15 amino acids. CDR3 protein: CASSQVPSPNNEQFF. For the CDR3, the DNA is TGTGCCAGCAGCCAAGTCCCTAGCCCGAACAATGAGCAGTTCTTC.

There are many counts of this clonotype. The chain couples TRBV20-1 to TRBJ2-3; the match to TRBD2 covers 9 bases. The CDR3 has 15 amino acids. Unmatched junction bases numbered 8, after V lost 0 bases and J lost 7 bases. Germline CDR1 reads DFQATT; CDR2 reads SNEGSKA (reference sequence). This chain's CDR3 is CSAREASGDWNTQYF. The CDR3 DNA is TGCAGTGCTAGAGAAGCTAGCGGGGACTGGAATACGCAGTATTTT.

This clonotype was found a few times. This sequence joins TRBV5-1 and TRBJ2-3, with D tentatively TRBD2 (5 bases). V was pared by 0 bases and J by 3 bases, with 14 bases between. CDR1 is SGHRS, CDR2 YFSETQ, per germline. CDR3 length: 16 residues. CDR3 nucleotide sequence: TGCGCCAGCAGCTTGGGGTCGGGGTTGGTAACAGATACGCAGTATTTT. It is translated as CASSLGSGLVTDTQYF. Full variable domain (rest looked up from reference TRBV5-1 and TRBJ2-3): KAGVTQTPRYLIKTRGQQVTLSCSPISGHRSVSWYQQTPGQGLQFLFEYFSETQRNKGNFPGRFSGRQFSNSRSEMNVSTLELGDSALYLCASSLGSGLVTDTQYFGPGTRLTVL.

This clonotype was counted ten times or more. The rearrangement uses TRBV28 and TRBJ1-4; 11 nucleotides align to TRBD1. With V trimmed by 5 bases and J by 7 bases, 9 bases remained unmatched. The CDR3 consists of 16 residues. From germline, CDR1 is MDHEN and CDR2 SYDVKM. The CDR3, as DNA: TGTGCCAGCAGTAACGCATGGGACAGGGGGGTTGAAAAACTGTTTTTT. Encoded protein: CASSNAWDRGVEKLFF.

This clonotype has at least ten counts. This chain connects TRBV12-3 or TRBV12-4 to TRBJ2-7, with TRBD1 matching over 9 bases. This CDR3 has 14 amino acids. J gave up 5 bases and V 4 bases, and 6 bases lay outside the gene matches. The CDR3 is CASSYTGTGHEQYF. CDR3 nucleotide sequence: TGTGCCAGCAGTTATACCGGGACAGGGCACGAGCAGTACTTC.

This clonotype was seen ten or more times. This sequence joins TRBV11-2 and TRBJ2-6, with 10 bases lining up with TRBD2. The J segment lost 0 bases and the V segment lost 5 bases, leaving 4 bases of the junction unmatched. CDR1 is SGHAT and CDR2 is FQNNGV in the germline V gene. The CDR3 length is 17 residues. The CDR3 nucleotides read TGTGCCAGCAGCCCTAGCGGGAGCCCCTCTGGGGCCAACGTCCTGACTTTC. Residues: CASSPSGSPSGANVLTF.

This clonotype was counted at least ten times. This chain uses TRBV6-5 with TRBJ2-3, with D possibly TRBD1 on 5 matching bases. This CDR3 is 14 amino acids long. Per germline, CDR1 MNHEY and CDR2 SVGAGI. Trimming removed 8 bases at V and 1 base at J, with 13 bases between. The DNA for the CDR3 is TGTGCCAGCGGCGTGCAGGGCGGCACAGATACGCAGTATTTT. Protein sequence: CASGVQGGTDTQYF.

At least ten counts were recorded for this clonotype. The J gene is TRBJ2-3, the V gene TRBV28; maybe TRBD1 (6 bases). This CDR3 is 13 amino acids long. Per germline, CDR1 MDHEN and CDR2 SYDVKM. The V gene lost 6 bases and the J gene lost 4 bases, with 11 bases spanning the gap. The CDR3 bases are TGTGCCAGCAGAACAGGGCTGGCAGATACGCAGTATTTT. Translation: CASRTGLADTQYF.

At least ten counts were recorded for this clonotype. The chain employs TRBV20-1 and TRBJ1-1, with 7 positions matching TRBD1. J lost 0 bases, V lost 1 base, and 11 bases had no gene match. Germline V lookup: CDR1 DFQATT, CDR2 SNEGSKA (reference sequence). The CDR3 contains 17 residues. DNA of the CDR3: TGCAGTGCTAGAGGAGGGGGCGGCAGTACACTGAACACTGAAGCTTTCTTT. Protein product: CSARGGGGSTLNTEAFF.

In this sample, this clonotype turned up a few times. This chain joins TRBV7-8 and TRBJ2-7; no clear D gene. There are 13 residues in the CDR3. The V end was cut by 4 bases, the J end by 4 bases, with 11 bases between. Germline-derived CDR1 and CDR2 are SGHVS and FQNEAQ. CDR3 sequence (DNA): TGTGCCAGCAGCTCCGTGCTGGGGTACGAGCAGTACTTC. This gives the protein CASSSVLGYEQYF.

This clonotype was seen repeatedly, ten times or more. CDR3 loop: CASSTGPYEQYF. DNA for the CDR3: TGTGCCAGCAGCACAGGACCCTACGAGCAGTACTTC. V and J are TRBV12-3 or TRBV12-4 and TRBJ2-7, with a possible D match to TRBD1 (5 bases). The CDR3 runs 12 residues. Trimming cost V 6 bases and J 2 bases, with 8 bases left between them.

This rearrangement joins TRBV11-3 to TRBJ2-3, with D unclear. This CDR3 is built from 11 residues. Germline V gene lookup returns CDR1 SGHNT and CDR2 YENEEA. Between the trimmed V and J ends, which lost 4 bases and 9 bases, there was a span of 8 bases. CDR3: CASSSTLTQYF. DNA for the CDR3: TGTGCCAGCAGCTCTACTTTGACGCAGTATTTT.

This clonotype was counted many times. V gene TRBV6-1 combines with J gene TRBJ2-2; weak D call: TRBD1 (6 bases). The CDR3 sequence is 17 residues long. The V and J ends lost 1 base and 4 bases respectively, with 16 bases between them. Germline lookup yields CDR1 MNHNS and CDR2 SASEGT. Written as DNA, the CDR3 is TGTGCCAGCAGTGAAGAAGGCACAGGGTACCTCACCGGGGAGCTGTTTTTT. It translates to CASSEEGTGYLTGELFF.

V usage is TRBV24-1 and J usage is TRBJ2-7, with a possible D match to TRBD1 (5 bases). CDR1 and CDR2 (germline): KGHDR, SFDVKD. The CDR3 runs 11 residues. Trimming removed 7 bases from V and 6 bases from J, with 9 bases in between. In DNA form, the CDR3 reads TGTGCCACCAGGGACAAGCGCGAGCAGTACTTC. This encodes CATRDKREQYF.

This chain connects TRBV4-1 to TRBJ2-3; D uncertain. Germline CDR1 and CDR2: MGHRA and YSYEKL. Trimming shortened V by 4 bases and J by 4 bases, and 15 bases separated the two germline ends. There are 15 residues in the CDR3. The CDR3 sequence is CASSPPITNPDTQYF. CDR3 nucleotides: TGCGCCAGCAGCCCTCCTATAACTAACCCAGATACGCAGTATTTT.

In this sample, this clonotype turned up many times. The chain links TRBV20-1 to TRBJ2-1; 9 nucleotides match TRBD2. V dropped 8 bases and J dropped 4; count of bases not matched to a gene: 6. CDR1 is DFQATT and CDR2 is SNEGSKA in the germline V gene (reference sequence). This CDR3 comprises 13 residues. CDR3 sequence reads: CSPIAGVYNEQFF. The CDR3 region has the DNA TGCAGTCCCATAGCGGGAGTATACAATGAGCAGTTCTTC.